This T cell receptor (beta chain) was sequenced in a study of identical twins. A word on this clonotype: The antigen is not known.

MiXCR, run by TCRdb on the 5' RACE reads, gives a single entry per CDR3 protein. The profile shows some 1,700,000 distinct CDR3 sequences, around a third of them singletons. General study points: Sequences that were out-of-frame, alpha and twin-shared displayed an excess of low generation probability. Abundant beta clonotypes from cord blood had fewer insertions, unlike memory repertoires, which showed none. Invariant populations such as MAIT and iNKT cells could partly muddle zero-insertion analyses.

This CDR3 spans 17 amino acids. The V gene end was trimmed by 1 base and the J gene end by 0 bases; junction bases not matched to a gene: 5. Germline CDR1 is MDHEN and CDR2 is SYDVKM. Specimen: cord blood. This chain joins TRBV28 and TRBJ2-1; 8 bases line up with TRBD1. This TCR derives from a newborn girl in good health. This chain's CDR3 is CASSLSRQGSSYNEQFF. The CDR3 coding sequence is TGTGCCAGCAGTTTATCCCGACAGGGGAGCTCCTACAATGAGCAGTTCTTC.